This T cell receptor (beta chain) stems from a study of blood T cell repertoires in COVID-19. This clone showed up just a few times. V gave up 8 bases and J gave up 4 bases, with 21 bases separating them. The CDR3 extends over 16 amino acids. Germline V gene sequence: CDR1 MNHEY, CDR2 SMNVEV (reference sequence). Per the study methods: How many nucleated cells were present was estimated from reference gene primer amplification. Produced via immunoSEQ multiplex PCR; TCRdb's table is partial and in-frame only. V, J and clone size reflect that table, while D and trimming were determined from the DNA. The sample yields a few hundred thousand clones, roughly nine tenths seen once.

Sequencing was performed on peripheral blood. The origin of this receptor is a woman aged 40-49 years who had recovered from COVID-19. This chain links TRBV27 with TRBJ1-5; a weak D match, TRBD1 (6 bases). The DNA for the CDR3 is TGTGCCAGCCTACCTTTCGCAGGGGCCGCGAATCAGCCCCAGCATTTT. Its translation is CASLPFAGAANQPQHF.